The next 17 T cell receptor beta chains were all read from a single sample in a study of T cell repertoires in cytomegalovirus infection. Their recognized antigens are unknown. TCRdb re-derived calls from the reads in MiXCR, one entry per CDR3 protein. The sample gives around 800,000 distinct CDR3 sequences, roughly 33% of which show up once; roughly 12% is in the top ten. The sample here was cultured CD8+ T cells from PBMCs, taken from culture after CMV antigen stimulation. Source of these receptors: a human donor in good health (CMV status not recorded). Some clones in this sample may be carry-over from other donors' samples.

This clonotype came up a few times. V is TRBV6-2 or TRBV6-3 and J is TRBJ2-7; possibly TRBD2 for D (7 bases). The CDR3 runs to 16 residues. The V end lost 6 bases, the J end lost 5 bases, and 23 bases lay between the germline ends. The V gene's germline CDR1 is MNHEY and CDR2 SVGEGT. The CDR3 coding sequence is TGTGCCAGCAGCTATACTCGTGAGGGGGGGCGCCACGAGCAGTACGTC. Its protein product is CASSYTREGGRHEQYV.

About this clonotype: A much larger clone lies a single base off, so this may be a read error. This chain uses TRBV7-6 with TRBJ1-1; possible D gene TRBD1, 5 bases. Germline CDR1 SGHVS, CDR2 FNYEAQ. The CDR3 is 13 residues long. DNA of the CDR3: TGTGTCAGCAGCGCCAGCCAGGGCGCCGAAGCTTTCTTT. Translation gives CVSSASQGAEAFF.

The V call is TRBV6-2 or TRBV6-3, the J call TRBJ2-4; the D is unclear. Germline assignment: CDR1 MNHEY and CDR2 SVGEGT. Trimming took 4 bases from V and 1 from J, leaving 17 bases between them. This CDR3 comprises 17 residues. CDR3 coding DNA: TGTGCCAGCAGTTTCAGGACGGACCCGGCGGCCAAAAACATTCAGTACTTC. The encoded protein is CASSFRTDPAAKNIQYF.

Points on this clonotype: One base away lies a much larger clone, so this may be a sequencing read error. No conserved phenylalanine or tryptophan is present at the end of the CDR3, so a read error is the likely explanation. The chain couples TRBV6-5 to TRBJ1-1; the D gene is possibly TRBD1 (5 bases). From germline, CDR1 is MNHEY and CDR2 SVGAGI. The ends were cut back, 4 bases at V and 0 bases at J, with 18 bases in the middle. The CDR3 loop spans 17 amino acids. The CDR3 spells CASSFTPRTGLNTEAFC. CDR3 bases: TGTGCCAGCAGTTTTACACCAAGGACGGGACTGAACACTGAAGCTTTCTGT.

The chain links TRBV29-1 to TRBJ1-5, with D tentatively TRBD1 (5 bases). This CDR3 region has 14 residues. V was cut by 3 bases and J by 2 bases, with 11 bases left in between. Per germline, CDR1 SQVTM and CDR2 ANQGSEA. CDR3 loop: CSVDTGRGNQPQHF. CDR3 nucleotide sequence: TGCAGCGTTGATACAGGACGGGGCAATCAGCCCCAGCATTTT.

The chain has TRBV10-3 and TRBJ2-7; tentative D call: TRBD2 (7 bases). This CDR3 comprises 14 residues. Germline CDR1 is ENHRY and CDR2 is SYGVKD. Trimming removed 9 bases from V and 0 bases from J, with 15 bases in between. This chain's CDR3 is CAIGGGGISYEQYF. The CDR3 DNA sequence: TGTGCCATTGGAGGGGGGGGAATCTCCTACGAGCAGTACTTC.

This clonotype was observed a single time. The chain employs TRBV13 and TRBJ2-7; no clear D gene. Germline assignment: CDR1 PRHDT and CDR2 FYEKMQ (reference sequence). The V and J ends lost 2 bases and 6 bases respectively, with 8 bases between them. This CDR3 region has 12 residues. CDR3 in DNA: TGTGCCAGCAGCTTAACGATGGGCGAGCAGTACGTC. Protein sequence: CASSLTMGEQYV.

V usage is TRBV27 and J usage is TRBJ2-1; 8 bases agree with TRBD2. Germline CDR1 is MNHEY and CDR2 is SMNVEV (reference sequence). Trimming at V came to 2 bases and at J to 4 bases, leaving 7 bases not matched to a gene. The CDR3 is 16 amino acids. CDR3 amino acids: CASSLGTSPYYNEQFF. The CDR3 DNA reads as TGTGCCAGCAGTTTAGGGACTAGTCCCTATTACAATGAGCAGTTCTTC.

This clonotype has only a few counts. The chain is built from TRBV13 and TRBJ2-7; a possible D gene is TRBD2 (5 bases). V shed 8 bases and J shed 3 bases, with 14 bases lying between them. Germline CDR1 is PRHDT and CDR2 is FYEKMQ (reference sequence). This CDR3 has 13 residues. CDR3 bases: TGTGCCAGCGGCCGGGGATCTCTCTACGAGCAGTACTTC. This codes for CASGRGSLYEQYF.

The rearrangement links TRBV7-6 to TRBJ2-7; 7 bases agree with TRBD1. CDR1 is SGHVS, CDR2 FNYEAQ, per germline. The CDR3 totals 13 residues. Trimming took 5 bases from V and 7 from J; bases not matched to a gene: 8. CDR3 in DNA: TGTGCCAGCAGCCGGACAGGTCTCTGGGAGCAGTACGTC. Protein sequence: CASSRTGLWEQYV.

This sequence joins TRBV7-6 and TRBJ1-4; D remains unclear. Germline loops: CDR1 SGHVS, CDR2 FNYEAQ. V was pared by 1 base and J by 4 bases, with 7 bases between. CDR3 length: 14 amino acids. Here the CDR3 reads CASSLVGINEKLFF. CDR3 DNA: TGTGCCAGCAGCTTAGTGGGGATTAATGAAAAACTGTTTTTT.

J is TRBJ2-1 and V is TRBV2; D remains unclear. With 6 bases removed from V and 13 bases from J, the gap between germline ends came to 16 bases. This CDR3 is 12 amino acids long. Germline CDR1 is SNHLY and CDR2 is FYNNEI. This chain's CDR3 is CASRDHLLQQFF. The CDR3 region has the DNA TGTGCCAGCAGAGACCATCTTCTTCAACAGTTCTTC.

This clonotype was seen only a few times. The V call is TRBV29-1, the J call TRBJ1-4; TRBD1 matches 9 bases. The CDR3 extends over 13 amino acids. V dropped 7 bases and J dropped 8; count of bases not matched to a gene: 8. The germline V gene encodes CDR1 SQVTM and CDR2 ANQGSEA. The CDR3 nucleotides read TGCAGCGCGAACAGGGGGCGCAAGGAAAAACTGTTTTTT. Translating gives CSANRGRKEKLFF.

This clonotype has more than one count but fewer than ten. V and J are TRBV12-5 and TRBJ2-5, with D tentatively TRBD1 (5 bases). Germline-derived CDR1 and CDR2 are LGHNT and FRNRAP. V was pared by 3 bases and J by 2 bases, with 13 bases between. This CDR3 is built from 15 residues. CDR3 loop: CASGFDSRPQETQYF. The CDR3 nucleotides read TGTGCTAGTGGTTTTGACAGCCGGCCACAAGAGACCCAGTACTTC.

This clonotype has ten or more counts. The CDR3 DNA follows: TGTGCCAGCAGTCGACAGGACACCTACGAGCAGTACGTC. Its translation: CASSRQDTYEQYV. The chain carries TRBV12-3 or TRBV12-4 and TRBJ2-7, with D tentatively TRBD1 (6 bases). V dropped 5 bases and J dropped 2 bases, with 10 bases sitting between them. This CDR3 has 13 residues.

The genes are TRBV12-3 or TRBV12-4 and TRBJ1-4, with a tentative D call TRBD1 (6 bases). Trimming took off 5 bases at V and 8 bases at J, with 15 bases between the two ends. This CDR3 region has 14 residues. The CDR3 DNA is TGTGCCAGCAGTCTAGGGACACCCGGAGAAAAACTGTTTTTT. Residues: CASSLGTPGEKLFF.

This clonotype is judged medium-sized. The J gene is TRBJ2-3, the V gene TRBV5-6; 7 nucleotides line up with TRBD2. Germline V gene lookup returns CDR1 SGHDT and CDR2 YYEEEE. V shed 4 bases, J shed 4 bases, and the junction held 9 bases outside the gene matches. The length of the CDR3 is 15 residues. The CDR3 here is CASSGVGGEADTQYF. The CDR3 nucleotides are TGTGCCAGCAGCGGCGTGGGGGGGGAAGCAGATACGCAGTATTTT.